What follows are 14 T cell receptor beta chains derived from one specimen sequenced in a study of blood T cell repertoires in COVID-19. TCRdb's copy holds only in-frame clones and misses some; the assay was immunoSEQ multiplex PCR. The sample lists roughly 19,000 clones, approximately 91% occurring once. Sequenced material: peripheral blood. These receptors were taken from a human donor in a cohort sampled during active COVID-19.

This chain links TRBV19 with TRBJ2-1, with D possibly matching TRBD1 (5 bases). There are 16 residues in the CDR3. Trimming removed 5 bases from V and 0 bases from J, with 14 bases in between. Germline-derived CDR1 and CDR2 are LNHDA and SQIVND (reference sequence). This CDR3 is CASSRADQGSYNEQFF. The CDR3 DNA sequence: TGTGCCAGTAGTCGCGCTGACCAGGGCTCCTACAATGAGCAGTTCTTC.

The chain has TRBV7-9 and TRBJ1-1; D might be TRBD1 (5 bases). This CDR3 is 10 amino acids long. Germline CDR1 reads SEHNR; CDR2 reads FQNEAQ (reference sequence). V lost 11 bases, J lost 5 bases, and 9 bases lay in between. DNA of the CDR3: TGTGCCGGGGGGATAACTGAAGCTTTCTTT. As protein: CAGGITEAFF.

The chain uses TRBV5-1 and TRBJ2-3, with 9 bases aligning to TRBD1. The germline gives CDR1 SGHRS, CDR2 YFSETQ. V lost 3 bases and J lost 4; bases outside the gene matches: 12. This CDR3 comprises 17 residues. The CDR3 protein is CASSSSTGGSRADTQYF. The CDR3 nucleotides read TGCGCCAGCAGCTCTTCCACAGGGGGCTCAAGGGCAGATACGCAGTATTTT.

The V and J genes are TRBV6-5 and TRBJ2-5, with 10 bases identical to TRBD1. Per germline, CDR1 MNHEY and CDR2 SVGAGI. The V and J ends lost 5 bases and 5 bases, in that order; junction bases with no gene match: 8. The CDR3 totals 15 residues. CDR3 DNA: TGTGCCAGCAGTCAGGACAGGGGGTCGGGGGAGACCCAGTACTTC. The encoded protein is CASSQDRGSGETQYF.

The V and J genes are TRBV6-1 and TRBJ2-3; TRBD2 agrees at 10 bases. CDR1 and CDR2 from the germline V gene are MNHNS and SASEGT. With 3 bases clipped from V and 1 base from J, the junction kept 13 bases outside the gene matches. CDR3 size: 19 residues. In nucleotides, the CDR3 is TGTGCCAGCAGTGAGGTTTCTAGCGGGAGACCTGGACGCACAGATACGCAGTATTTT. Amino acids: CASSEVSSGRPGRTDTQYF.

The rearrangement links TRBV19 to TRBJ2-7, with D possibly TRBD1 on 6 matching bases. Germline CDR1 and CDR2: LNHDA and SQIVND (reference sequence). Trimming took 5 bases from V and 1 from J, leaving 12 bases between them. There are 14 residues in the CDR3. The CDR3 DNA reads TGTGCCAGTAGTTCGTTCGGGACATCCTACGAGCAGTACTTC. Protein sequence: CASSSFGTSYEQYF.

This chain links TRBV3-1 (or the pseudogene TRBV3-2) with TRBJ1-1; TRBD1 aligns across 8 bases. CDR3 length equals 14 residues. CDR1 LGHDT and CDR2 YNNKEL come from the germline V gene (reference sequence). Germline trimming cut 3 bases from V and 4 bases from J; bases unmatched to any gene: 4. CDR3 protein: CASSQTGQGTEAFF. CDR3 sequence (DNA): TGTGCCAGCAGCCAGACCGGACAGGGCACTGAAGCTTTCTTT.

V usage is TRBV6-5 and J usage is TRBJ1-2; 7 bases line up with TRBD1. Germline CDR1 MNHEY, CDR2 SVGAGI. The length of the CDR3 is 15 residues. Trimming cost V 1 base and J 0 bases; bases outside gene matches: 2. The CDR3 reads CASSYYGTANYGYTF. In DNA, the CDR3 is TGTGCCAGCAGTTACTATGGGACAGCTAACTATGGCTACACCTTC.

The chain links TRBV6-1 to TRBJ1-2; D gene ambiguous. The CDR3 runs to 15 residues. The V and J ends lost 2 bases and 8 bases respectively, with 18 bases between them. Germline CDR1 and CDR2: MNHNS and SASEGT. DNA for the CDR3: TGTGCCAGCAGTGAACGAGGGAACGGATTGAGCGGCTACACCTTC. This codes for CASSERGNGLSGYTF.

The chain has TRBV6-6 and TRBJ1-2; tentative D call: TRBD1 (5 bases). The V end was cut by 6 bases, the J end by 4 bases, with 15 bases between. Germline CDR1 and CDR2: MNHNY and SVGAGI (reference sequence). This CDR3 spans 14 amino acids. The CDR3 protein is CASSSIGGGYGYTF. The CDR3, as DNA: TGTGCCAGCAGCTCCATCGGGGGGGGCTATGGCTACACCTTC.

Concerning this clone itself: A read error may be the cause here, since a much bigger clone is one base away. The sample contains more than one DNA sequence encoding this CDR3. CDR3 nucleotides: TGCGCCAGCAGCCAGGCTGAGACAGAGGAGGGCACTGAAGCTTTCTTT. Translated, it gives CASSQAETEEGTEAFF. This chain joins TRBV4-1 and TRBJ1-1; D is possibly TRBD1 (5 bases). The length of the CDR3 is 16 residues. Germline-derived CDR1 and CDR2 are MGHRA and YSYEKL. V dropped 3 bases and J dropped 4 bases, with 18 bases sitting between them.

This chain uses TRBV2 with TRBJ2-2, with a weak D call TRBD2 (5 bases). The CDR3 has 13 amino acids. Trimming cost V 2 bases and J 5 bases, with 6 bases left between them. Germline V gene lookup returns CDR1 SNHLY and CDR2 FYNNEI. CDR3: CASSELATGELFF. The CDR3 DNA follows: TGTGCCAGCAGTGAACTAGCAACCGGGGAGCTGTTTTTT.

V is TRBV7-2 and J is TRBJ2-1, with D perhaps matching TRBD2 (7 bases). Looked up from germline, CDR1 is SGHTA and CDR2 is FQGNSA. The CDR3 has 15 residues. Trimming pared 7 bases from V and 5 bases from J, leaving 18 bases between. This CDR3 is CASTQWGGLNNEQFF. CDR3 DNA: TGTGCCAGCACCCAATGGGGGGGCCTCAACAATGAGCAGTTCTTC. Full variable domain (remainder filled in from reference TRBV7-2 and TRBJ2-1): GAGVSQSPSNKVTEKGKDVELRCDPISGHTALYWYRQSLGQGLEFLIYFQGNSAPDKSGLPSDRFSAERTGGSVSTLTIQRTQQEDSAVYLCASTQWGGLNNEQFFGPGTRLTVL.

V and J are TRBV5-1 and TRBJ1-1, with D possibly matching TRBD1 (6 bases). V gave up 0 bases and J gave up 1 base, with 13 bases separating them. Germline V gives CDR1 SGHRS, CDR2 YFSETQ. This CDR3 comprises 16 residues. The CDR3 DNA reads as TGCGCCAGCAGCTTGGGGGACGTGGGGGCGAACACTGAAGCTTTCTTT. Residues: CASSLGDVGANTEAFF.